The 21 T cell receptor beta chains in this list originate from one sample, sequenced in a study of technical replicates of blood from a few donors. Profiling relied on immunoSEQ multiplex PCR, and the TCRdb table lists in-frame clones only, not all of them. Altogether around 92,000 clones are present, around 95% being singletons, with the ten largest covering 0.2% to 0.25%. What was sequenced was T cells isolated from PBMCs. Every receptor here comes from a human donor in good health.

V is TRBV5-1 and J is TRBJ1-3, with TRBD1 identical over 9 bases. This CDR3 comprises 17 residues. V dropped 0 bases and J dropped 0; count of bases not matched to a gene: 4. From germline, CDR1 is SGHRS and CDR2 YFSETQ. CDR3 protein: CASSLEGQGISGNTIYF. CDR3 sequence (DNA): TGCGCCAGCAGCTTGGAGGGACAGGGTATCTCTGGAAACACCATATATTTT.

The CDR3 DNA follows: TGTGCCAGCAGTCTAGCCCTCTCCTCCTACGAGCAGTACTTC. This translates into CASSLALSSYEQYF. The genes are TRBV28 and TRBJ2-7; D may be TRBD2 (5 bases). V gave up 5 bases and J gave up 0 bases, with 11 bases separating them. The CDR3 has 14 amino acids. Germline assignment: CDR1 MDHEN and CDR2 SYDVKM.

The chain is built from TRBV23-1 and TRBJ2-1; a possible D gene is TRBD1 (6 bases). TRBV23-1 is recorded as an ORF, its role being uncertain. V dropped 3 bases and J dropped 4 bases, with 28 bases sitting between them. The CDR3 covers 20 residues. The CDR3 protein is CASSHRLGRGYGIEYNEQFF. The CDR3 bases are TGCGCCAGCAGTCATCGTTTAGGTAGGGGGTATGGGATAGAATACAATGAGCAGTTCTTC.

The CDR3 loop reads CASSLGGDNEKLFF. The CDR3 DNA reads as TGTGCCAGCAGCTTGGGGGGGGATAATGAAAAACTGTTTTTT. The chain couples TRBV5-4 to TRBJ1-4, with a weak D call TRBD1 (5 bases). The germline gives CDR1 SGHNT, CDR2 YYREEE (reference sequence). This CDR3 is 14 amino acids long. Trimming removed 0 bases from V and 4 bases from J, with 7 bases in between.

This sequence joins TRBV6-5 and TRBJ2-1, with D unclear. Trimming shortened V by 5 bases and J by 8 bases, and 7 bases separated the two germline ends. The CDR3 length is 11 residues. Germline lookup yields CDR1 MNHEY and CDR2 SVGAGI. As DNA, the CDR3 is TGTGCCAGCAGTCGTCGTGATGAGCAGTTCTTC. This encodes CASSRRDEQFF.

V and J are TRBV7-9 and TRBJ1-1, with TRBD1 matching 8 bases. This CDR3 spans 14 amino acids. With 6 bases clipped from V and 5 bases from J, the junction kept 8 bases outside the gene matches. Germline assignment: CDR1 SEHNR and CDR2 FQNEAQ (reference sequence). CDR3 sequence: CASSSVRGQTEAFF. CDR3 coding DNA: TGTGCCAGCAGTTCCGTCAGGGGGCAAACTGAAGCTTTCTTT.

This clone was detected once. The V call is TRBV10-3, the J call TRBJ1-5; the D is unclear. V was pared by 3 bases and J by 15 bases, with 12 bases between. The CDR3 is 11 residues long. Germline CDR1 and CDR2: ENHRY and SYGVKD. Written as DNA, the CDR3 is TGTGCCATCAGTGATAGGACTCTTAGGCATTTT. Its translation: CAISDRTLRHF.

V is TRBV4-2 and J is TRBJ2-7; possible D gene TRBD1, 6 bases. The germline V and J ends were trimmed by 4 bases and 4 bases, with 14 bases remaining between them. Per germline, CDR1 LGHNA and CDR2 YNFKEQ. The CDR3 runs 14 residues. As DNA, the CDR3 is TGTGCCAGCAGCCCCAGGGGTGGGTCGTACGAGCAGTACTTC. It yields the protein CASSPRGGSYEQYF.

This chain joins TRBV5-5 and TRBJ1-2, with 7 bases that match TRBD1. The CDR3 runs 12 residues. With V trimmed by 10 bases and J by 5 bases, 8 bases remained unmatched. From germline, CDR1 is SGHKS and CDR2 YYEKEE (reference sequence). The CDR3 loop is CAERQGVYGYTF. In DNA form, the CDR3 reads TGTGCCGAGAGACAGGGTGTTTATGGCTACACCTTC.

The chain uses TRBV2 and TRBJ2-6; no clear D gene. The CDR3 loop spans 13 amino acids. V was cut by 7 bases and J by 2 bases, with 6 bases left in between. The V gene's germline CDR1 is SNHLY and CDR2 FYNNEI. The CDR3 loop is CASTTAGANVLTF. The CDR3, as DNA: TGTGCCAGCACTACGGCTGGGGCCAACGTCCTGACTTTC.

This clone was seen just once. The chain uses TRBV7-6 and TRBJ2-7; D may be TRBD2 (5 bases). Trimming shortened V by 5 bases and J by 5 bases, and 10 bases separated the two germline ends. The CDR3 runs 12 residues. CDR1 is SGHVS and CDR2 is FNYEAQ in the germline V gene. For the CDR3, the DNA is TGTGCCAGCAGCATTAAGGAGGACGAGCAGTACTTC. Amino acid sequence: CASSIKEDEQYF.

The rearrangement joins TRBV4-1 to TRBJ1-2; TRBD1 agrees at 9 bases. The germline V gene encodes CDR1 MGHRA and CDR2 YSYEKL. J was trimmed by 4 bases and V by 2 bases; bases with no gene match: 11. This CDR3 is built from 17 residues. CDR3 amino acids: CASSQPHADRGFYGYTF. CDR3 coding DNA: TGCGCCAGCAGCCAACCTCATGCGGACAGGGGCTTCTATGGCTACACCTTC.

This clone was detected a few times. V gene TRBV7-2 combines with J gene TRBJ1-1; D not resolved. This CDR3 has 12 residues. V lost 4 bases to trimming and J lost 5 bases, with 8 bases between them. Germline V CDR1 and CDR2: SGHTA, FQGNSA. In nucleotides, the CDR3 is TGTGCCAGCAGCTCTTCCGGGACTGAAGCTTTCTTT. Protein: CASSSSGTEAFF.

CDR3 bases: TGTGCCAGCAGCCTAGAACGGAGTTACACAGATACGCAGTATTTT. Residues: CASSLERSYTDTQYF. The chain has TRBV7-2 and TRBJ2-3; unclear D gene. The CDR3 is made up of 15 amino acids. The germline V gene encodes CDR1 SGHTA and CDR2 FQGNSA. Trimming left V 5 bases short and J 2 bases short, with 14 bases between.

The chain uses TRBV9 and TRBJ1-2; D perhaps matches TRBD1 (5 bases). Trimming stripped 0 bases from V and 4 bases from J, with 10 bases between. The CDR3 length is 14 residues. The V gene's germline CDR1 is SGDLS and CDR2 YYNGEE. The CDR3 DNA reads as TGTGCCAGCAGCGTAGGGGGCAGGTCCTATGGCTACACCTTC. It yields the protein CASSVGGRSYGYTF.

The gene calls are TRBV18 and TRBJ1-5, with 11 positions matching TRBD1. Per germline, CDR1 KGHSH and CDR2 LQKENI. V shed 2 bases and J 7 bases; nucleotides not matched to a gene: 7. This CDR3 is built from 16 residues. The CDR3 loop is CASSPKGQGAGQPQHF. The CDR3 DNA reads as TGTGCCAGCTCACCAAAAGGACAGGGGGCTGGGCAGCCCCAGCATTTT.

The rearrangement links TRBV4-1 to TRBJ2-2; TRBD2 is a possible D gene (6 bases). Deletions cut 0 bases from V and 2 bases from J, with 10 bases between. The germline gives CDR1 MGHRA, CDR2 YSYEKL. This CDR3 is 16 amino acids long. CDR3 sequence (DNA): TGCGCCAGCAGCCAAGACTCGGCGGGAAACACCGGGGAGCTGTTTTTT. Protein sequence: CASSQDSAGNTGELFF.

This chain links TRBV5-1 with TRBJ2-7; TRBD2 matches at 11 bases. The germline V gene encodes CDR1 SGHRS and CDR2 YFSETQ. This CDR3 spans 16 amino acids. The J segment lost 4 bases and the V segment lost 3 bases, leaving 9 bases of the junction unmatched. CDR3 bases: TGCGCCAGCAGCTGGACCCTAGCGGGGGGAACTTACGAGCAGTACTTC. As protein: CASSWTLAGGTYEQYF.

V usage is TRBV7-8 and J usage is TRBJ2-7, with TRBD2 as a possible D gene (7 bases). Germline V gene data show CDR1 as SGHVS and CDR2 as FQNEAQ. The CDR3 runs 12 residues. Trimming left V 5 bases short and J 4 bases short, with 9 bases between. The CDR3 sequence is CASSRGGYEQYF. For the CDR3, the DNA is TGTGCCAGCAGCAGGGGGGGTTACGAGCAGTACTTC. Supplemented by reference TRBV7-8 and TRBJ2-7, the full variable domain reads GAGVSQSPRYKVAKRGQDVALRCDPISGHVSLFWYQQALGQGPEFLTYFQNEAQLDKSGLPSDRFFAERPEGSVSTLKIQRTQQEDSAVYLCASSRGGYEQYFGPGTRLTVT.

This clone was picked up one time. The chain links TRBV10-3 to TRBJ2-7; 8 nucleotides agree with TRBD2. The CDR3 totals 12 residues. V was pared by 8 bases and J by 6 bases, with 6 bases of the junction left unmatched. Per the germline V gene, CDR1 is ENHRY and CDR2 is SYGVKD. The CDR3 region is CAIGEGLGEQYF. The CDR3 region has the DNA TGTGCCATCGGGGAGGGACTAGGCGAGCAGTACTTC.

V usage is TRBV27 and J usage is TRBJ2-5, with 13 bases matching TRBD2. The CDR3 is 15 residues long. Germline V gene data show CDR1 as MNHEY and CDR2 as SMNVEV (reference sequence). The ends lost 5 bases at V and 3 bases at J; junction bases unmatched: 3. CDR3 DNA sequence: TGTGCCAGCAGTACCGGGACTAGCGGGGAAGAGACCCAGTACTTC. Translating it yields CASSTGTSGEETQYF.